Shown below are 15 T cell receptor beta chains from a single sample sequenced in a study of T cell responses to AZD1222 COVID-19 vaccine. Some clones are missing from TCRdb's copy, which holds only in-frame ones; the method was immunoSEQ multiplex PCR. Here the sample spans some 120,000 clones, 90% to 95% being singletons. The material was peripheral blood, obtained on day 0 of AZD1222 vaccination. The receptors shown here come from an adult in good health.

The chain couples TRBV30 to TRBJ1-4; D unresolved. CDR3 length equals 15 residues. The V gene lost 0 bases and the J gene lost 9 bases, with 17 bases spanning the gap. Germline lookup yields CDR1 GTSNPN and CDR2 SVGIG (reference sequence). The DNA for the CDR3 is TGTGCCTGGAGTGTTGAGGCTGCTATTGGGAAAAAACTGTTTTTT. Its protein is CAWSVEAAIGKKLFF.

The chain carries TRBV4-1 and TRBJ2-7; D is uncertain. Germline V gives CDR1 MGHRA, CDR2 YSYEKL. The ends were cut back, 4 bases at V and 4 bases at J, with 17 bases in the middle. CDR3 length equals 15 residues. CDR3 in DNA: TGCGCCAGCAGCCGTTTGCCGCCCGGGTCTTACGAGCAGTACTTC. It yields the protein CASSRLPPGSYEQYF.

This rearrangement joins TRBV28 to TRBJ2-3; perhaps TRBD2 as D (6 bases). Germline V gene lookup returns CDR1 MDHEN and CDR2 SYDVKM. Trimming removed 8 bases from V and 0 bases from J, with 15 bases in between. This CDR3 comprises 15 residues. This CDR3 reads CASQRLVESTDTQYF. Here the CDR3 DNA reads TGTGCCAGCCAGAGACTAGTAGAGAGCACAGATACGCAGTATTTT.

The chain is built from TRBV3-1 (or the pseudogene TRBV3-2) and TRBJ2-6; the D is unclear. This CDR3 is built from 14 residues. V shed 5 bases and J shed 0 bases, with 5 bases lying between them. The germline V gene encodes CDR1 LGHDT and CDR2 YNNKEL (reference sequence). In DNA, the CDR3 is TGTGCCAGCAGCTTGCTCTCTGGGGCCAACGTCCTGACTTTC. This encodes CASSLLSGANVLTF.

V usage is TRBV3-1 (or the pseudogene TRBV3-2) and J usage is TRBJ1-1, with unresolved D. From germline, CDR1 is LGHDT and CDR2 YNNKEL (reference sequence). V was clipped by 1 base and J by 10 bases, with 16 bases between them. The CDR3 is made up of 14 amino acids. The CDR3 DNA is TGTGCCAGCAGCCAAGGGCAGGTGAAGGGTGGAGCTTTCTTT. This encodes CASSQGQVKGGAFF.

The chain employs TRBV6-5 and TRBJ2-3; D may be TRBD2 (6 bases). The CDR3 is 16 amino acids. CDR1 is MNHEY and CDR2 is SVGAGI in the germline V gene. V shed 0 bases and J shed 2 bases, with 12 bases lying between them. The CDR3 here is CASSYSGSGATDTQYF. CDR3 in DNA: TGTGCCAGCAGTTACTCGGGTAGCGGAGCCACAGATACGCAGTATTTT.

This sequence joins TRBV19 and TRBJ1-2, with TRBD1 identical over 11 bases. V was clipped by 3 bases and J by 8 bases; unmatched bases: 5. The length of the CDR3 is 14 residues. Germline V gene sequence: CDR1 LNHDA, CDR2 SQIVND (reference sequence). The CDR3 spells CASSIGQGARGYTF. CDR3 nucleotide sequence: TGTGCCAGTAGTATTGGACAGGGGGCTCGGGGCTACACCTTC.

The chain carries TRBV5-1 and TRBJ2-1; 16 nucleotides line up with TRBD2. The CDR3 is 16 amino acids. CDR1 and CDR2 from the germline V gene are SGHRS and YFSETQ. V was clipped by 2 bases and J by 8 bases; unmatched bases: 4. DNA for the CDR3: TGCGCCAGCAGCTTCGGGACTAGCGGGAGGGCCGATGAGCAGTTCTTC. Amino acid sequence: CASSFGTSGRADEQFF.

The chain has TRBV29-1 and TRBJ2-2, with D unresolved. CDR3 length equals 15 residues. Trimming left V 2 bases short and J 0 bases short, with 10 bases between. Germline lookup yields CDR1 SQVTM and CDR2 ANQGSEA. CDR3 amino acids: CSVEWPVANTGELFF. The CDR3 region has the DNA TGCAGCGTTGAATGGCCAGTGGCGAACACCGGGGAGCTGTTTTTT.

V gene TRBV5-5 combines with J gene TRBJ2-3; 9 nucleotides align to TRBD2. The ends lost 4 bases at V and 2 bases at J; junction bases unmatched: 5. The CDR3 contains 15 residues. The germline V gene encodes CDR1 SGHKS and CDR2 YYEKEE (reference sequence). This chain's CDR3 is CASSNTSGFTDTQYF. DNA of the CDR3: TGTGCCAGCAGCAATACTAGCGGGTTCACAGATACGCAGTATTTT. Drawing the rest from reference TRBV5-5 and TRBJ2-3, the complete variable domain is DAGVTQSPTHLIKTRGQQVTLRCSPISGHKSVSWYQQVLGQGPQFIFQYYEKEERGRGNFPDRFSARQFPNYSSELNVNALLLGDSALYLCASSNTSGFTDTQYFGPGTRLTVL.

The chain employs TRBV4-1 and TRBJ2-7, with TRBD1 matching 7 bases. Germline CDR1 reads MGHRA; CDR2 reads YSYEKL. The junction had 8 bases not matched to a gene; V was cut back by 4 bases and J by 2 bases. The CDR3 spans 15 residues. As DNA, the CDR3 is TGCGCCAGCAGCCCCCGGCAGGGGGTGGCCTACGAGCAGTACTTC. Translation: CASSPRQGVAYEQYF.

The chain recombines TRBV6-1 with TRBJ2-1; TRBD2 is a possible D gene (6 bases). The CDR3 is made up of 14 amino acids. Trimming took off 1 base at V and 15 bases at J, with 19 bases between the two ends. CDR1 and CDR2 from the germline V gene are MNHNS and SASEGT. CDR3 sequence: CASSEVNGGSRRFF. CDR3 DNA sequence: TGTGCCAGCAGTGAAGTAAACGGAGGGAGTCGGCGGTTCTTC.

CDR3 in DNA: TGCGCCAGCAGCTTTAACAGGGGCTATAATTCACCCCTCCACTTT. It specifies CASSFNRGYNSPLHF. This sequence joins TRBV5-1 and TRBJ1-6; TRBD1 agrees at 7 bases. The junction had 2 bases not matched to a gene; V was cut back by 2 bases and J by 3 bases. Per germline, CDR1 SGHRS and CDR2 YFSETQ. CDR3 length equals 15 residues.

This chain joins TRBV4-1 and TRBJ1-2, with D uncertain. The CDR3 consists of 13 residues. Germline V lookup: CDR1 MGHRA, CDR2 YSYEKL. V lost 1 base, J lost 4 bases, and 7 bases lay in between. The CDR3 loop reads CASSQVGSYGYTF. CDR3 nucleotides: TGCGCCAGCAGCCAAGTCGGCAGCTATGGCTACACCTTC.

The chain recombines TRBV10-2 with TRBJ2-2; D gene uncertain. The V end was cut by 5 bases, the J end by 4 bases, with 8 bases between. This CDR3 region has 13 residues. Looked up from germline, CDR1 is WSHSY and CDR2 is SAAADI. The CDR3 reads CASSPALTGELFF. The CDR3 DNA is TGCGCCAGCAGTCCGGCCCTCACCGGGGAGCTGTTTTTT.